This TCR beta chain derives from a study of T cell repertoires in cytomegalovirus infection. Study information: Public TCR beta signature analysis indicated the presence of both CMV infection and matching HLA type.

This CDR3 contains 18 residues. J lost 3 bases, V lost 6 bases, and 17 bases had no gene match. From germline, CDR1 is MDHEN and CDR2 SYDVKM. In its sample, this clonotype was seen many times. Antigen specificity is unknown. Study-wide results and limits: The study found HLA-C-restricted CMV-specific TCR beta clonotypes dominating the ex vivo response. Carriers of CMV and the relevant HLA type were discriminated by public TCR beta frequency.

TCRdb analysed the reads with MiXCR anew, one entry per CDR3 protein. The data show fewer than 550,000 distinct CDR3 sequences, around 11% seen once. This chain joins TRBV28 and TRBJ2-5; 9 nucleotides align to TRBD1. Sequences were obtained from PBMCs. The TCR comes from a human donor in good health (CMV status not recorded). Some clones in this sample may be carry-over from other donors' samples. The CDR3 region is CASSSHRGRSRLEETQYF. The CDR3 region has the DNA TGTGCCAGCAGCAGCCACAGGGGGCGAAGTCGTCTTGAAGAGACCCAGTACTTC.